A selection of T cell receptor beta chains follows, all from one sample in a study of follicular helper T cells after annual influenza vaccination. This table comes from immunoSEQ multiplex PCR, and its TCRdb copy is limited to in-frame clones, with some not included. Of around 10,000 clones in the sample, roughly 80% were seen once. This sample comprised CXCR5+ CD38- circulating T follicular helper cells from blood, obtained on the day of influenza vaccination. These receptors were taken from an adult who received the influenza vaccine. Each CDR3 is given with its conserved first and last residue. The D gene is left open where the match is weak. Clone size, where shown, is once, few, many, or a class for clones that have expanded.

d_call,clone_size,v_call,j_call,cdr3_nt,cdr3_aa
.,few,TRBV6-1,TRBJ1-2,TGTGCCAGCAATGATGGCATCTACTATGGCTACACCTTC,CASNDGIYYGYTF
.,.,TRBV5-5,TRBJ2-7,TGTGCCAGCAGCTTGGGAACCAACTCCTACGAGCAGTACTTC,CASSLGTNSYEQYF
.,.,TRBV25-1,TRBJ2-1,TGTGCCAGCAGTGAAGGGGGGCTAGCTGCCGGCATACAGTTCTTC,CASSEGGLAAGIQFF
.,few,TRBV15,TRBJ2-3,TGTGCCACCAGCAGAGTAGAAAATACGCAGTATTTT,CATSRVENTQYF
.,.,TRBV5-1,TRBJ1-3,TGCGCCAGCAGCTTGGAGTCATCCTCCTCTGGAAACACCATATATTTT,CASSLESSSSGNTIYF
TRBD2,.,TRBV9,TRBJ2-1,TGTGCCAGCAGCGTAGTGCCTAGCGGGGGGGCGAGGAATGAGCAGTTCTTC,CASSVVPSGGARNEQFF
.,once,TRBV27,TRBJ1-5,TGTGCCAGCAGTCCGTCGGGGCTCGGCCCCAGTCAGCCCCAGCATTTT,CASSPSGLGPSQPQHF
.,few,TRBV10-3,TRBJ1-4,TGTGCCATCAGTGACACAGATAGGGAAAAACTGTTTTTT,CAISDTDREKLFF
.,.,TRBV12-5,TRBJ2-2,TGTGCTAGTGGTCCAGGGGCCCCGGACACCGGGGAGCTGTTTTTT,CASGPGAPDTGELFF
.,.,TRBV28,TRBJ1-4,TGTGCCAGCAGTTCCTTGACCACAACTAATGAAAAACTGTTTTTT,CASSSLTTTNEKLFF
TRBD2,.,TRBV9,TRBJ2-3,TGTGCCAGCAGCGTACGACCTCGGGGGGGCGGGGCAGATACGCAGTATTTT,CASSVRPRGGGADTQYF
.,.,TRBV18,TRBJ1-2,TGTGCCAGCTCACCACGTCAGCAGGGTGACTATGGCTACACCTTC,CASSPRQQGDYGYTF
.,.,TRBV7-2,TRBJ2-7,TGTGCCAGCAGCTTGGGGGGGGCTTCCTACGAGCAGTACTTC,CASSLGGASYEQYF
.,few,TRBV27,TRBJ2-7,TGTGCCAGCAGTTCGCCAAAAGGGATCTCCTACGAGCAGTACTTC,CASSSPKGISYEQYF
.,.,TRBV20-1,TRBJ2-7,TGCAGCGCCCAGAGATCCTACGAGCAGTACTTC,CSAQRSYEQYF
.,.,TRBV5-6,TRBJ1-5,TGTGCCAGCAGCTCAACCCGGGGGGGGCTACTGAGTCAGCCCCAGCATTTT,CASSSTRGGLLSQPQHF
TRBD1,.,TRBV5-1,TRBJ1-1,TGCGCCAGCAGCGAGTCCCTACAGGGGACCGAAGCTTTCTTT,CASSESLQGTEAFF
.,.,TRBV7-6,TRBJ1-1,TGTGCCAGCAGCTTTACCCGAATCGGGGACACTGAAGCTTTCTTT,CASSFTRIGDTEAFF
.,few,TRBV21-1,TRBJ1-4,TGTGCCAGCAGCAAAGGGGGCGGTGCTAATGAAAAACTGTTTTTT,CASSKGGGANEKLFF
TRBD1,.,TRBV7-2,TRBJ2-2,TGTGCCAGCAACCCTGGACAGGGAATAGGCGGGGAGCTGTTTTTT,CASNPGQGIGGELFF
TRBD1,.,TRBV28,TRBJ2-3,TGTGCCAGCAGTTCCCCGGGACAGGGGATGAAAGATACGCAGTATTTT,CASSSPGQGMKDTQYF
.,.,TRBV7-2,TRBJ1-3,TGTGCCAGCAGCTTAGCGCACTTAAACACCATATATTTT,CASSLAHLNTIYF
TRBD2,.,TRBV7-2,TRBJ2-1,TGTGCCAGCAGCTTAGCGAGAACTAGCGGGGGGTACAATGAGCAGTTCTTC,CASSLARTSGGYNEQFF
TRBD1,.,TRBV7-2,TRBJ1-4,TGTGCCAGCAGCCTCAGACAGGGGGATAATGAAAAACTGTTTTTT,CASSLRQGDNEKLFF
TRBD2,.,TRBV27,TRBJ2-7,TGTGCCAGCAGTGGAAGGACTAGCGCCGGCGAGCAGTACTTC,CASSGRTSAGEQYF
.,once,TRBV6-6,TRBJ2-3,TGTGCCAGCAGATTACAGGAGGATACGCAGTATTTT,CASRLQEDTQYF
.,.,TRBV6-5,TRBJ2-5,TGTGCCAGCAGTTACTCCTTCACTTCAACGCAAGAGACCCAGTACTTC,CASSYSFTSTQETQYF
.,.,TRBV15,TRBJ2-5,TGTGCCACCAGCAGAGATCTTGGACCCCAAGAGACCCAGTACTTC,CATSRDLGPQETQYF
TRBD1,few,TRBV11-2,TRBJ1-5,TGTGCCAGCAGCTTAGGGACAGGGGTCTTAAGCAATCAGCCCCAGCATTTT,CASSLGTGVLSNQPQHF
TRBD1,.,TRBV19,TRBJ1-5,TGTGCCAGTAACGGACAGGGGGGTCAGCCCCAGCATTTT,CASNGQGGQPQHF
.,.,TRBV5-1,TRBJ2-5,TGCGCCAGCAGCTCAAGCCCGACGAACCAAGAGACCCAGTACTTC,CASSSSPTNQETQYF
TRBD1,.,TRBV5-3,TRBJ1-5,TGTGCCAGAAGCTTGGAGGGGACAGCTGAGCATCAGCCCCAGCATTTT,CARSLEGTAEHQPQHF
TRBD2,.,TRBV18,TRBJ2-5,TGTGCCAGCTCACAGAGAGTGGGAGCGGGAGGCCAAGAGACCCAGTACTTC,CASSQRVGAGGQETQYF
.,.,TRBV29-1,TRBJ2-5,TGCAGCGTCGGGGACCCCGTAGTCCAAGAGACCCAGTACTTC,CSVGDPVVQETQYF
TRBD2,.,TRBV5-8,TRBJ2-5,TGTGCCAGCAGCTTAACCGGGGGGGAGACCCAGTACTTC,CASSLTGGETQYF
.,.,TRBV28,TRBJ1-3,TGTGCCAGCAGTTCCTCTAGATATTCCGGAGGAAACACCATATATTTT,CASSSSRYSGGNTIYF
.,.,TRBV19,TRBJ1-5,TGTGCCAGTAGCGGGGACTCCCGGGAATGGCTTCTCAATCAGCCCCAGCATTTT,CASSGDSREWLLNQPQHF
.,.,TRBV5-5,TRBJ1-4,TGTGCCAGCAGCTTGAAAGGGGAAGCCTTTAATGAAAAACTGTTTTTT,CASSLKGEAFNEKLFF
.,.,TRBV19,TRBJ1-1,TGTGCCAGTAGTACGACGACAGCGAACACTGAAGCTTTCTTT,CASSTTTANTEAFF
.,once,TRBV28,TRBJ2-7,TGTGCCAGCAGTTCCCGAGGGGGTAGCTCCTACGAGCAGTACTTC,CASSSRGGSSYEQYF
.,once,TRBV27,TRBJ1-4,TGTGCCAGCAGTCGCGGGTCCTGGGGTGAAAAACTGTTTTTT,CASSRGSWGEKLFF
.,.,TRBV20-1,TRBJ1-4,TGCAGTGCTAGATTAGGCGAAAAACTGTTTTTT,CSARLGEKLFF
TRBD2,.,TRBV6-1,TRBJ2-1,TGTGCCAGCAGTGAAGGGGCGGGGGGGTACAATGAGCAGTTCTTC,CASSEGAGGYNEQFF
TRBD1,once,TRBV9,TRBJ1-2,TGTGCCAGCAGCGCCCAACAGGGGGGCTACACCTTC,CASSAQQGGYTF
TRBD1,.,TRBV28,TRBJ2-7,TGTGCCAGCAGCACCCACGGGACAGGGGAATACGAGCAGTACTTC,CASSTHGTGEYEQYF
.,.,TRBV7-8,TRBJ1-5,TGTGCCAGCAGAGCGGGCGGGGGCAATGGCAATCAGCCCCAGCATTTT,CASRAGGGNGNQPQHF
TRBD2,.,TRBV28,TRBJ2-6,TGTGCCAGCAGTTCCGGACTAGGAAGGGAGACTGGGGCCAACGTCCTGACTTTC,CASSSGLGRETGANVLTF
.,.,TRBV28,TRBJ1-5,TGTGCCAGCCTGAGGGGAGGCCAGCCCCAGCATTTT,CASLRGGQPQHF
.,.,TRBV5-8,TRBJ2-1,TGTGCCAGCAGCTTAACAGGGGAGGCGGGAGTTTATGAGCAGTTCTTC,CASSLTGEAGVYEQFF
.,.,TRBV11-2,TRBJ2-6,TGTGCCAGCAGCTTTAGGGGCGGGTCGGCGGGGGCCAACGTCCTGACTTTC,CASSFRGGSAGANVLTF
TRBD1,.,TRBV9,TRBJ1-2,TGTGCCAGCAGCGTAGCTACCGGGGGACAGGGGGCTGGAGGCTACACCTTC,CASSVATGGQGAGGYTF
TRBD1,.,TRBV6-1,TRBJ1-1,TGTGCCAGCCTTGCAGGACAGGGGGCCGCCGAGGCTTTCTTT,CASLAGQGAAEAFF
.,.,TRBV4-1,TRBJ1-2,TGCGCCAGCAGCCAAGAAGGCAGACCTAACTATGGCTACACCTTC,CASSQEGRPNYGYTF
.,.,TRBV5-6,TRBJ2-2,TGTGCCAGCAGCTGGGGGGTAAAAACCGGGGAGCTGTTTTTT,CASSWGVKTGELFF
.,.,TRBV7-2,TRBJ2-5,TGTGCCAGCAGCCGTCCGTTGGAGACCCAGTACTTC,CASSRPLETQYF